This entry is about one TCR beta chain. What it recognizes is unknown. Both iRepertoire HTBI primers and Arm-PCR of CDR3 regions were used to build the TCR beta libraries. TCRdb analysed the multiplex PCR reads with MiXCR anew, one entry per CDR3 protein. The sample yields roughly 500,000 distinct CDR3 sequences, 20% to 25% seen once. This entry comes from a study of regulatory T cells in long-lasting Graves disease. Study-wide context: Persistent Graves' disease required over 5 years of antithyroid drugs and positive TSH receptor antibodies.

This CDR3 has 15 residues. V shed 3 bases, J shed 2 bases, and the junction held 6 bases outside the gene matches. Germline V CDR1 and CDR2: MGHRA, YSYEKL. Study-wide findings and caveats: Persistent Graves' patients showed less TCR diversity than newly diagnosed patients showed. Persistent disease preferred TRBV28, TRBJ1-2 and TRBJ2-5; new disease, TRBV20-1 and TRBJ2-1.

Time point described: persistent/refractory GD, antithyroid drugs over 5 years with positive TRAb. From RNA extracted from PBMCs, the TCR library was made. The rearrangement uses TRBV4-1 and TRBJ2-7, with 8 bases that match TRBD2. This sample comprised peripheral blood mononuclear cells (PBMCs), obtained when the disease was refractory, from a patient treated with antithyroid drugs. The clonotype was recovered from a female donor with Graves disease. The DNA of the CDR3 is TGCGCCAGCAGCCAGCAGACTAGCGATACCTACGAGCAGTACTTC. It specifies CASSQQTSDTYEQYF.